These 17 T cell receptor beta chains share one sample of origin, sequenced in a study of blood T cell repertoires in COVID-19. Here immunoSEQ multiplex PCR was the method, and the copy in TCRdb shows in-frame clones only, minus some. This sample has just over 90,000 clones, with roughly 90% found just once. The sample was peripheral blood. The receptor source for this set is a human donor with active COVID-19. The donor label of this sample is uncertain.

The CDR3 protein is CASRPDRGRTEAFF. The CDR3 DNA follows: TGTGCCAGCAGACCCGACAGGGGAAGGACTGAAGCTTTCTTT. The chain carries TRBV7-8 and TRBJ1-1, with TRBD1 identical over 8 bases. This CDR3 has 14 residues. The germline V gene has CDR1 SGHVS and CDR2 FQNEAQ. V shed 6 bases and J 5 bases; nucleotides not matched to a gene: 8.

The rearrangement uses TRBV18 and TRBJ1-1; TRBD1 might be the D (6 bases). Trimming shortened V by 5 bases and J by 2 bases, and 9 bases separated the two germline ends. Germline CDR1 and CDR2: KGHSH and LQKENI. The CDR3 length is 13 residues. The DNA of the CDR3 is TGTGCCAGCTCAGCAGGGACAAACACTGAAGCTTTCTTT. Translated: CASSAGTNTEAFF.

The chain links TRBV7-6 to TRBJ2-5; D remains ambiguous. The length of the CDR3 is 14 residues. Germline loops: CDR1 SGHVS, CDR2 FNYEAQ. The V end was cut by 5 bases, the J end by 5 bases, with 15 bases between. CDR3 protein: CASSARSRRETQYF. The CDR3 DNA sequence: TGTGCCAGCAGCGCCCGGAGCCGGCGGGAGACCCAGTACTTC.

V gene TRBV2 combines with J gene TRBJ1-1; D call uncertain. The CDR3 contains 13 residues. Between the trimmed V and J ends, which lost 6 bases and 11 bases, there was a span of 19 bases. Germline V lookup: CDR1 SNHLY, CDR2 FYNNEI. The CDR3 region has the DNA TGTGCCAGCAGACCCGACATGCAGTCCTGGGCTTTCTTT. As protein: CASRPDMQSWAFF.

This clone has a single count. The chain has TRBV6-2 or TRBV6-3 and TRBJ2-1; TRBD2 matches 7 bases. V lost 5 bases, J lost 0 bases, and 7 bases stayed unmatched. This CDR3 region has 16 residues. Germline CDR1 reads MNHEY; CDR2 reads SVGEGT. The CDR3, as DNA: TGTGCCAGCAGTCCCGCCGGGGGGAGCTCCTACAATGAGCAGTTCTTC. This sequence encodes CASSPAGGSSYNEQFF.

This clone was picked up one time. The chain uses TRBV3-1 (or the pseudogene TRBV3-2) and TRBJ2-5; TRBD2 matches 7 bases. Losses at the gene ends were 3 bases for V and 5 bases for J; bases not matched to a gene: 12. There are 16 residues in the CDR3. The germline CDR1 and CDR2 sequences are LGHDT and YNNKEL (reference sequence). CDR3 DNA: TGTGCCAGCAGCCAGCTCCCTGCGGGAGTCCGGGAGACCCAGTACTTC. It codes for CASSQLPAGVRETQYF.

This sequence joins TRBV9 and TRBJ2-5, with TRBD2 matching 9 bases. The CDR3 runs to 16 residues. In germline, CDR1 is SGDLS, CDR2 YYNGEE. With V trimmed by 3 bases and J by 3 bases, 9 bases remained unmatched. DNA for the CDR3: TGTGCCAGCAGCGCCTCCCCGACTAGCGGAGAAGAGACCCAGTACTTC. Residues: CASSASPTSGEETQYF.

The rearrangement uses TRBV29-1 and TRBJ2-7; the match to TRBD2 covers 12 bases. With 4 bases clipped from V and 5 bases from J, the junction kept 9 bases outside the gene matches. The CDR3 runs to 15 residues. In germline, CDR1 is SQVTM, CDR2 ANQGSEA. CDR3 loop: CSVAYLLAGGNEQYF. CDR3 nucleotides: TGCAGCGTTGCCTACCTGCTAGCGGGGGGGAACGAGCAGTACTTC.

The V and J genes are TRBV6-6 and TRBJ1-6; 7 bases line up with TRBD1. The CDR3 contains 15 residues. The germline gives CDR1 MNHNY, CDR2 SVGAGI (reference sequence). With 4 bases clipped from V and 5 bases from J, the junction kept 5 bases outside the gene matches. Written as DNA, the CDR3 is TGTGCCAGCAGTTGGGGACAGACTAATAATTCACCCCTCCACTTT. This gives the protein CASSWGQTNNSPLHF.

This chain connects TRBV18 to TRBJ2-5; the match to TRBD2 covers 10 bases. V was clipped by 2 bases and J by 2 bases; unmatched bases: 5. The V gene's germline CDR1 is KGHSH and CDR2 LQKENI. The CDR3 is 16 residues long. In DNA form, the CDR3 reads TGTGCCAGCTCACCAAGGCTACTAGCGGGGCAAGAGACCCAGTACTTC. It encodes CASSPRLLAGQETQYF.

The chain employs TRBV10-3 and TRBJ1-2; the D is unclear. The CDR3 totals 13 residues. The V gene lost 2 bases and the J gene lost 1 base, with 5 bases spanning the gap. Germline V lookup: CDR1 ENHRY, CDR2 SYGVKD. The CDR3 region is CAISEGSNYGYTF. Written as DNA, the CDR3 is TGTGCCATCAGTGAGGGGAGTAACTATGGCTACACCTTC.

The chain couples TRBV7-6 to TRBJ1-6, with D unclear. Germline loops: CDR1 SGHVS, CDR2 FNYEAQ. Trimming took 2 bases from V and 5 from J, leaving 10 bases between them. The CDR3 is 15 residues long. Here the CDR3 reads CASSLIFQNNSPLHF. DNA for the CDR3: TGTGCCAGCAGCTTAATTTTCCAGAATAATTCACCCCTCCACTTT.

The rearrangement uses TRBV2 and TRBJ1-5, with a possible D match to TRBD1 (6 bases). The CDR3 contains 20 residues. Per germline, CDR1 SNHLY and CDR2 FYNNEI. V was trimmed by 2 bases and J by 0 bases, leaving 23 bases between them. The CDR3 DNA reads TGTGCCAGCAGTGAATTTGGGGTGGGGCAGGGGCAGTATAGCAATCAGCCCCAGCATTTT. It yields the protein CASSEFGVGQGQYSNQPQHF.

This clone is a singleton in its sample. V usage is TRBV2 and J usage is TRBJ2-1, with 11 bases that match TRBD2. V trimming: 4 bases; J trimming: 6 bases; junction bases outside the gene matches: 14. Germline lookup yields CDR1 SNHLY and CDR2 FYNNEI. This CDR3 comprises 18 residues. The CDR3 is CASSVHNLRLAGINEQFF. For the CDR3, the DNA is TGTGCCAGCAGTGTCCACAACCTGAGACTAGCGGGGATCAATGAGCAGTTCTTC.

The rearrangement links TRBV3-1 (or the pseudogene TRBV3-2) to TRBJ1-2; 8 nucleotides agree with TRBD1. The germline CDR1 and CDR2 sequences are LGHDT and YNNKEL (reference sequence). V gave up 4 bases and J gave up 4 bases; unmatched junction bases: 5. The CDR3 extends over 14 amino acids. The CDR3 protein is CASSLGQGFYGYTF. The CDR3 nucleotides are TGTGCCAGCAGCCTCGGACAGGGATTCTATGGCTACACCTTC.

This chain uses TRBV4-3 with TRBJ1-2; 12 bases agree with TRBD1. V trimming: 3 bases; J trimming: 6 bases; junction bases outside the gene matches: 8. CDR1 and CDR2 from the germline V gene are LGHNA and YSLEER. The CDR3 is 16 amino acids. The DNA for the CDR3 is TGCGCCAGCAGCCATCCCGGGACAGGGGGCGCGAATGGCTACACCTTC. This sequence encodes CASSHPGTGGANGYTF.

The chain is built from TRBV5-1 and TRBJ2-5; TRBD2 might be the D (5 bases). V was cut by 0 bases and J by 5 bases, with 11 bases left in between. CDR1 and CDR2 from the germline V gene are SGHRS and YFSETQ. This CDR3 region has 14 residues. The CDR3 DNA reads as TGCGCCAGCAGCTTGGACGGGCGCGGGGAGACCCAGTACTTC. This codes for CASSLDGRGETQYF.